This section outlines one T cell receptor beta chain sequence together with its context. Its antigen is not known. With V trimmed by 0 bases and J by 8 bases, 9 bases remained unmatched. The CDR3 spans 15 residues. The germline CDR1 and CDR2 sequences are MGHRA and YSYEKL. The data originate from a study of T cells in tuberculosis. Across the study: This South African cohort compared adolescents with or without latent tuberculosis against adults with active tuberculosis. Whole-study findings and limits: Smaller distances to GMM-specific TCRs suggested their expansion in active tuberculosis. Classification accuracy was 87% (AUROC approximately 0.89) with the GMM-specific repertoire.

Assay: immunoSEQ multiplex PCR; the TCRdb copy retains only in-frame clones and omits some. The profile covers 20,000 to 25,000 clones, with roughly 97% appearing a single time and under 8% taken by the ten largest. The chain joins TRBV4-1 to TRBJ1-2; 7 bases agree with TRBD1. The receptor's source is a donor aged 10-30 years with latent tuberculosis or without tuberculosis infection. The sample taken for sequencing was PBMCs. For the CDR3, the DNA is TGCGCCAGCAGCCAAGAAACGGACAGGAACAGGGGCTACACCTTC. This sequence encodes CASSQETDRNRGYTF.